This T cell receptor (beta chain) comes out of a study of cytomegalovirus exposure and HLA in healthy donors. Regarding the study as a whole: Among TCR beta chains, those listed as cytomegalovirus-associated numbered more than 150. A later analysis by the authors found several of the most significant clusters apparently linked to common viral pathogens. The study reported that TCR beta sequences accurately predicted HLA-A and HLA-B alleles in most subjects.

In regard to this clone: Its antigen is unidentified.

CDR1 is SGHVS and CDR2 is FNYEAQ in the germline V gene. This CDR3 has 17 amino acids. After removal of 2 bases from V and 9 bases from J, the junction contained 8 bases not matched to a gene. PCR used 60 Vbeta primers and 13 Jbeta primers. Profiled with immunoSEQ multiplex PCR; TCRdb holds only in-frame clones, not every one. This table holds fewer than 250,000 clones, 70% to 85% found once. The source of this sequence is a man in his forties or fifties in good health and CMV-seropositive. Material for sequencing was PBMCs. The chain couples TRBV7-6 to TRBJ2-1; 15 positions match TRBD2. In nucleotides, the CDR3 is TGTGCCAGCAGCTTATTGGGGACTAGCGGGAGGACGGGTGAGCAGTTCTTC. Protein: CASSLLGTSGRTGEQFF.